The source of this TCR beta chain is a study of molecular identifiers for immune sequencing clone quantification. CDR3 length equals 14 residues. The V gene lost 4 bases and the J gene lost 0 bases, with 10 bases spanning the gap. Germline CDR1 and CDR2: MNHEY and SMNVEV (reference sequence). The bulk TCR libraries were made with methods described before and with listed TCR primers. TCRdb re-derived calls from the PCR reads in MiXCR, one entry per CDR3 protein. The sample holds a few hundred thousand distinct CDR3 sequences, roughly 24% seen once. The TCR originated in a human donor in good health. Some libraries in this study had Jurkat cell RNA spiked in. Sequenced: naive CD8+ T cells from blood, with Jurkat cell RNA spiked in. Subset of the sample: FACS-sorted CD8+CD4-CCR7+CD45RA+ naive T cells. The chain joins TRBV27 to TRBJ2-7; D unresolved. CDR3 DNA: TGTGCCAGCAGTTACCGGGCGAACTCCTACGAGCAGTACTTC. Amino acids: CASSYRANSYEQYF.